A single sample gave rise to the 23 T cell receptor beta chains below, sequenced in a study of regulatory T cells in long-lasting Graves disease. Noted time point: newly diagnosed GD, antithyroid drugs for less than 3 months. Scientists built the TCR library using RNA that was extracted from PBMCs. The authors built TCR beta libraries using iRepertoire HTBI primers and Arm-PCR of CDR3 regions. TCRdb recomputed calls from the multiplex PCR reads with MiXCR, one row per CDR3 protein. In the table there are 400,000 to 500,000 distinct CDR3 sequences, about 17% of which are singletons. These data were also reused for a study on T cells in Graves' hyperthyroidism and ophthalmopathy.

The sample was peripheral blood mononuclear cells (PBMCs), taken at new diagnosis, from a patient treated with antithyroid drugs. These receptors originate from a young woman with Graves disease.

The rearrangement links TRBV7-3 to TRBJ2-2; 12 positions match TRBD2. J lost 4 bases, V lost 2 bases, and 5 bases had no gene match. The CDR3 spans 17 residues. Per the germline V gene, CDR1 is SGHTA and CDR2 is FQGTGA. CDR3 amino acids: CASSLAGTSGPTGELFF. The CDR3 coding sequence is TGTGCCAGCAGCTTAGCCGGGACTAGCGGGCCCACCGGGGAGCTGTTTTTT.

This clonotype was counted at least ten times. The rearrangement links TRBV3-1 to TRBJ2-1, with 8 nucleotides matching TRBD2. CDR1 is LGHDT and CDR2 is YNNKEL in the germline V gene (reference sequence). This CDR3 region has 17 residues. The V and J ends lost 0 bases and 5 bases, in that order; junction bases with no gene match: 9. The CDR3 loop reads CASSQDRGTSFHNEQFF. The CDR3 DNA reads as TGTGCCAGCAGCCAAGATCGGGGGACTAGTTTCCACAATGAGCAGTTCTTC.

At least ten counts were recorded for this clonotype. This chain uses TRBV12-3 or TRBV12-4 with TRBJ2-4; 7 nucleotides agree with TRBD1. The CDR3 contains 15 residues. J lost 0 bases, V lost 7 bases, and 6 bases had no gene match. For the CDR3, the DNA is TGTGCCAGCACCTGGACAGGACTAGCCAAAAACATTCAGTACTTC. This translates into CASTWTGLAKNIQYF.

The rearrangement joins TRBV5-1 to TRBJ2-4, with 7 nucleotides matching TRBD1. Germline-derived CDR1 and CDR2 are SGHRS and YFSETQ. Unmatched junction bases numbered 5, after V lost 0 bases and J lost 8 bases. CDR3 length: 14 residues. The CDR3 coding sequence is TGCGCCAGCAGCTTGGAAACAGGGGCGGACATTCAGTACTTC. Its translation: CASSLETGADIQYF.

This clonotype was observed at least ten times. The rearrangement uses TRBV30 and TRBJ2-3; the D is unclear. CDR1 is GTSNPN, CDR2 SVGIG, per germline (reference sequence). V lost 4 bases, J lost 6 bases, and 11 bases lay in between. This CDR3 has 12 amino acids. CDR3 region: CAWTTVGDTQYF. The CDR3 DNA reads TGTGCCTGGACCACAGTGGGGGATACGCAGTATTTT.

A few counts support this clonotype. J is TRBJ2-1 and V is TRBV19, with 9 bases identical to TRBD1. The CDR3 consists of 14 residues. Germline V lookup: CDR1 LNHDA, CDR2 SQIVND (reference sequence). V dropped 3 bases and J dropped 8; count of bases not matched to a gene: 5. CDR3 in amino acids: CASSIGTGLDEQFF. Written as DNA, the CDR3 is TGTGCCAGTAGTATCGGGACAGGGTTAGATGAGCAGTTCTTC.

This clonotype was recorded many times. The V and J genes are TRBV20-1 and TRBJ2-7; no reliable D call. CDR3 length: 13 amino acids. Germline CDR1 is DFQATT and CDR2 is SNEGSKA (reference sequence). Trimming pared 6 bases from V and 3 bases from J, leaving 15 bases between. The CDR3 region is CSARSRRDYEQYF. The CDR3 DNA follows: TGCAGTGCCCGCTCGCGCCGTGACTACGAGCAGTACTTC.

The table lists this clonotype with many counts. The chain couples TRBV7-9 to TRBJ2-3; maybe TRBD2 (6 bases). The CDR3 consists of 15 residues. CDR1 and CDR2 (germline): SEHNR, FQNEAQ (reference sequence). The V end lost 5 bases, the J end lost 0 bases, and 12 bases lay between the germline ends. The CDR3 bases are TGTGCCAGCAGCGCTAGCGAGTCGAGCACAGATACGCAGTATTTT. This sequence encodes CASSASESSTDTQYF.

This clonotype was observed a handful of times. The genes are TRBV12-3 or TRBV12-4 and TRBJ2-1, with 7 positions matching TRBD1. The CDR3 totals 14 residues. Trimming at V came to 5 bases and at J to 4 bases, leaving 5 bases not matched to a gene. The CDR3 here is CASSLPGQYNEQFF. CDR3 nucleotide sequence: TGTGCCAGCAGTCTACCGGGACAGTACAATGAGCAGTTCTTC.

This clonotype was picked up many times. V and J are TRBV11-3 and TRBJ2-1; D might be TRBD2 (6 bases). Trimming took off 1 base at V and 0 bases at J, with 10 bases between the two ends. Per germline, CDR1 SGHNT and CDR2 YENEEA. The CDR3 spans 16 residues. The CDR3 sequence is CASSLVAGSSYNEQFF. The CDR3 DNA reads as TGTGCCAGCAGCTTAGTGGCGGGAAGCTCCTACAATGAGCAGTTCTTC.

This clonotype has only a few counts. V is TRBV6-5 and J is TRBJ2-1, with D perhaps matching TRBD2 (6 bases). This CDR3 contains 13 residues. V gave up 0 bases and J gave up 10 bases, with 10 bases separating them. Germline V CDR1 and CDR2: MNHEY, SVGAGI. The CDR3 sequence: CASSYSRDSEQFF. In DNA form, the CDR3 reads TGTGCCAGCAGTTACTCCCGGGACTCAGAGCAGTTCTTC.

This clonotype was detected many times. This sequence joins TRBV7-2 and TRBJ1-1; D remains ambiguous. Per germline, CDR1 SGHTA and CDR2 FQGNSA. V shed 1 base and J shed 5 bases, with 11 bases lying between them. The CDR3 contains 14 residues. In DNA form, the CDR3 reads TGTGCCAGCAGCTTAGATTGGGTTAGGACTGAAGCTTTCTTT. Translating it yields CASSLDWVRTEAFF. Variable domain in full (rest from reference TRBV7-2 and TRBJ1-1): GAGVSQSPSNKVTEKGKDVELRCDPISGHTALYWYRQSLGQGLEFLIYFQGNSAPDKSGLPSDRFSAERTGGSVSTLTIQRTQQEDSAVYLCASSLDWVRTEAFFGQGTRLTVV.

In this sample, this clonotype turned up many times. V usage is TRBV28 and J usage is TRBJ2-7; perhaps TRBD2 as D (6 bases). The CDR3 spans 15 residues. Looked up from germline, CDR1 is MDHEN and CDR2 is SYDVKM. Trimming pared 3 bases from V and 0 bases from J, leaving 12 bases between. The CDR3 DNA is TGTGCCAGCAGTTTTAAGTTGACTAGCTCCTACGAGCAGTACTTC. Translated: CASSFKLTSSYEQYF.

The CDR3 region is CASTPVRREGEKLFF. CDR3 DNA: TGTGCCAGCACTCCAGTCCGGAGGGAGGGAGAAAAACTGTTTTTT. This chain links TRBV6-2 or TRBV6-3 with TRBJ1-4, with D unclear. CDR3 length: 15 amino acids. CDR1 is MNHEY, CDR2 SVGEGT, per germline. Trimming pared 7 bases from V and 8 bases from J, leaving 20 bases between.

In this sample, this clonotype turned up a few times. The V gene is TRBV28, the J gene TRBJ1-2; D may be TRBD1 (6 bases). The V gene's germline CDR1 is MDHEN and CDR2 SYDVKM. The CDR3 extends over 13 amino acids. The V and J ends lost 7 bases and 5 bases respectively, with 14 bases between them. CDR3: CASTPEGVYGYTF. CDR3 DNA sequence: TGTGCCAGCACTCCCGAGGGGGTTTATGGCTACACCTTC.

The chain couples TRBV15 to TRBJ2-1, with 8 bases that match TRBD2. CDR3 length: 15 residues. The trim removed 1 base at V and 3 bases at J, leaving 2 bases unmatched. Germline values: CDR1 LNHNV, CDR2 YYDKDF (reference sequence). CDR3 sequence reads: CATSRAREGYNEQFF. CDR3 nucleotide sequence: TGTGCCACCAGCAGAGCTCGGGAGGGCTACAATGAGCAGTTCTTC.

This clonotype was seen at least ten times. The chain joins TRBV20-1 to TRBJ2-3, with 8 positions matching TRBD2. CDR3 length: 13 residues. J gave up 4 bases and V 6 bases, and 6 bases lay outside the gene matches. Germline loops: CDR1 DFQATT, CDR2 SNEGSKA (reference sequence). This CDR3 is CSARGTSPDTQYF. As DNA, the CDR3 is TGCAGTGCCCGAGGGACTAGTCCAGATACGCAGTATTTT.

This clonotype was counted a few times. The rearrangement links TRBV5-1 to TRBJ2-1, with 9 bases matching TRBD1. Germline CDR1 is SGHRS and CDR2 is YFSETQ. V lost 3 bases and J lost 8; bases outside the gene matches: 9. The CDR3 is made up of 15 amino acids. The chain's CDR3 is CASSSGTGFEDEQFF. The CDR3 DNA follows: TGCGCCAGCAGCTCCGGGACAGGGTTTGAGGATGAGCAGTTCTTC.

A few counts support this clonotype. The chain recombines TRBV29-1 with TRBJ2-1; unclear D gene. This CDR3 spans 9 amino acids. Germline V CDR1 and CDR2: SQVTM, ANQGSEA. V was trimmed by 7 bases and J by 15 bases, leaving 13 bases between them. CDR3 coding DNA: TGCAGCGGGAAGCGTTCCCTGTTCTTC. The encoded protein is CSGKRSLFF.

This clonotype came up a few times. The V call is TRBV7-3, the J call TRBJ2-2; TRBD2 matches at 12 bases. The CDR3 contains 15 residues. Germline V gives CDR1 SGHTA, CDR2 FQGTGA. V shed 6 bases, J shed 8 bases, and the junction held 7 bases outside the gene matches. In nucleotides, the CDR3 is TGTGCCAGCAGACGGACTAGCGGGAATGGGGGGGAGCTGTTTTTT. Residues: CASRRTSGNGGELFF.

This clonotype was seen ten or more times. The CDR3 nucleotides are TGTGCCAGCAGTTCAAGGAGGGGGGCGAGTTGGAATCAGCCCCAGCATTTT. It translates to CASSSRRGASWNQPQHF. The gene calls are TRBV27 and TRBJ1-5; possibly TRBD1 for D (6 bases). Germline-derived CDR1 and CDR2 are MNHEY and SMNVEV (reference sequence). This CDR3 has 17 residues. The germline V and J ends were trimmed by 4 bases and 4 bases, with 20 bases remaining between them.

This clonotype appeared a few times. The chain couples TRBV24-1 to TRBJ2-2, with D perhaps TRBD1 (5 bases). The length of the CDR3 is 14 residues. Per germline, CDR1 KGHDR and CDR2 SFDVKD. Trimming took 5 bases from V and 6 from J, leaving 12 bases between them. CDR3 sequence reads: CATSASGFSGELFF. The CDR3 DNA reads as TGTGCCACCAGTGCCTCAGGGTTTTCCGGGGAGCTGTTTTTT.

The rearrangement uses TRBV6-1 and TRBJ2-7; maybe TRBD1 (7 bases). Looked up from germline, CDR1 is MNHNS and CDR2 is SASEGT. V was shortened by 8 bases and J by 4 bases, with 21 bases between the two germline ends. This CDR3 has 15 residues. As DNA, the CDR3 is TGTGCCAGCGCGGGACAGCTAGAGGTCTTATACGAGCAGTACTTC. Protein sequence: CASAGQLEVLYEQYF.